Below, one T cell receptor beta chain is given with its context. Its antigen remains unidentified. No base-level quality is on record; no much larger clone is a single base apart. This record comes from a study of T cell responses to AZD1222 COVID-19 vaccine (dated by TCRdb to the early 2020s). For the study in its entirety: Because spike-specific TCR depth and breadth did not differ between the two schedules, AZD1222 recipients who got a second dose at roughly 4 weeks were pooled with those who got a second dose at roughly 12 weeks. Enrollment into the trials was organized by age into subgroups of 18-55, 56-69 and 70-plus years, and those subgroups contained roughly 150, 30 and 60 TCR-sequenced participants, respectively. TCR sequencing was performed for roughly 240 trial participants, of whom about 200 were given two doses of AZD1222 and approximately 25 were given two doses of MenACWY control vaccine. Overall results and qualifications from the work: Reportedly, close to half of the unique spike-specific TCRs recognized epitopes lying outside the regions that are mutated in the B.1.351 and B.1.1.7 variants. Only a handful of AZD1222 recipients were SARS-CoV-2 seropositive at baseline, limiting conclusions about previously exposed vaccinees. The whole spike protein was spanned by vaccine-associated CD4 TCRs, and dominant responses were seen in regions 160-218 and 743-854. Because no day 14 peak-response samples were available, repertoires were characterized only after the peak T cell response. After two AZD1222 doses, spike-specific TCR breadth and depth were significantly higher than at day 0 and than in MenACWY recipients. Most participants were white British and females outnumbered males, and the authors suggested that clonal diversity may have been underestimated. The 56-69-year group was small, and its depth increase did not reach significance, likely because of low power.

At the junction V is shortened by 2 bases and J by 5 bases, with 10 bases in between. CDR1 and CDR2, looked up from the germline V gene, are SGHTA and FQGNSA. Taken from cysteine to phenylalanine, the CDR3 has 14 residues. Only the CDR3 part of the read is kept: 42 bases, read in frame from the first base. This sample's time point label indicates: baseline before first vaccination. The vaccinee samples were drawn from two UK trials, COV001 and COV002, one of which was a single-blind randomized controlled phase 2/3 trial testing AZD1222 (ChAdOx1 nCoV-19) in healthy adults. For TCRbeta chain sequencing, PBMC samples were collected from trial participants at day 0 and at day 28 after the second dose. The CDR3 regions of human TCRbeta chains were analyzed by immunosequencing. The paper's processing steps were these. TCRs in the repertoires were compared against a reference library of SARS-CoV-2-specific TCRs that had been generated with the MIRA antigen-specificity platform. Breadth meant the fraction of unique TCRs that were SARS-CoV-2-associated, whereas depth meant the fraction of total T cells that were SARS-CoV-2-associated. Using the MIRA data, every spike-specific TCR was mapped to the spike region that the TCR reacted to and assigned to either a CD4 or a CD8 class. Log10-transformed breadth and depth values were compared by one-way ANOVA with Sidak's multiple comparisons tests. TCRdb took over this immuneACCESS table, retaining in-frame rearrangements with V and J assigned. Such tables are incomplete; in checked studies, under half of the missing clones stem from an unresolved V gene, and the remainder is unexplained. V and J calls and clone size are as listed in that table; D and trimming were resolved from the DNA. For this sample there are 100,000 to 130,000 clones; approximately 90% appear just once. The ten largest clones add up to roughly a fifth of the sample.

The TCR comes from an adult in good health. The V and J genes are TRBV7-2 and TRBJ1-3, with the D gene uncertain. The sample consisted of peripheral blood, taken on day 0 of AZD1222 vaccination. The CDR3 protein: CASSLRSSRNTIYF. At the DNA level, the sequence is TGTGCCAGCAGCTTACGGAGTTCCAGAAACACCATATATTTT.